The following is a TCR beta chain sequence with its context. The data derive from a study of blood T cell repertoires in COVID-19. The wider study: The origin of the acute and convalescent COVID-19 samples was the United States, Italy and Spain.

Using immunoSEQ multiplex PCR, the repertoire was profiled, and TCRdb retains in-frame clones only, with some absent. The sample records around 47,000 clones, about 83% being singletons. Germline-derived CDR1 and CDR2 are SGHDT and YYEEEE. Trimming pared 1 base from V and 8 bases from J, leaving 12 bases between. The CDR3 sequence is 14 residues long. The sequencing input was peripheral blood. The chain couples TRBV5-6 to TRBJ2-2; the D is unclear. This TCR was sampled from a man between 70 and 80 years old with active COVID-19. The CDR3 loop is CASSLPTVGGELFF. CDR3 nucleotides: TGTGCCAGCAGCTTGCCCACAGTTGGTGGGGAGCTGTTTTTT.